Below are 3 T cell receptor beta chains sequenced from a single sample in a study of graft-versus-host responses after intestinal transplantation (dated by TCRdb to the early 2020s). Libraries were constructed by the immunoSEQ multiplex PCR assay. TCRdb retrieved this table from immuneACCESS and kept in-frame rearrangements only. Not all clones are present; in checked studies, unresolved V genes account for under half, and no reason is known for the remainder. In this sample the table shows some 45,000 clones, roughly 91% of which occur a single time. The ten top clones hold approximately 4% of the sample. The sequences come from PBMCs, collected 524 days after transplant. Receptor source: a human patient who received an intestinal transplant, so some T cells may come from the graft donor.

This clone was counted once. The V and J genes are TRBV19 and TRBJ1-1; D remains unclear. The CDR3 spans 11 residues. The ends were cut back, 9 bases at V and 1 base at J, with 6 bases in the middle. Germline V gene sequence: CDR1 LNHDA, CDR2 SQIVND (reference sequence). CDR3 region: CASWENTEAFF. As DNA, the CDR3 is TGTGCCAGCTGGGAGAACACTGAAGCTTTCTTT. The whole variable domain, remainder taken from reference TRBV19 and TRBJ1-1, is DGGITQSPKYLFRKEGQNVTLSCEQNLNHDAMYWYRQDPGQGLRLIYYSQIVNDFQKGDIAEGYSVSREKKESFPLTVTSAQKNPTAFYLCASWENTEAFFGQGTRLTVV.

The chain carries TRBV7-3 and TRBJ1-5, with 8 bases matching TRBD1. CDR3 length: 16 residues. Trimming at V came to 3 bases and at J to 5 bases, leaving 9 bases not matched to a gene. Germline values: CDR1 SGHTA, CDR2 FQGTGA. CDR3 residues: CASSLTVRGLDQPQHF. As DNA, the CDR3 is TGTGCCAGCAGCTTGACGGTCAGGGGGCTTGATCAGCCCCAGCATTTT.

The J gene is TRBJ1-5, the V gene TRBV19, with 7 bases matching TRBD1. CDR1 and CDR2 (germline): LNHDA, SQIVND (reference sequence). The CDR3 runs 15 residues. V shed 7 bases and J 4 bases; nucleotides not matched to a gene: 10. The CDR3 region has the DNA TGTGCCAGTAAGATTCAGGGGGGCCCGAATCAGCCCCAGCATTTT. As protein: CASKIQGGPNQPQHF.